The T cell receptor beta chain described here comes from a study of shared clonotypes between healthy human individuals. Regarding the study as a whole: Relative to memory subsets, naive subsets generally showed larger estimated richness.

In its sample, this clone was seen once. Its target is not known. The sample holds other DNA sequences that translate to the same CDR3. CD45RO negativity and positive selection for CCR7 defined naive CD8 cells, a population that excluded terminally differentiated effector memory CD45RA+ cells. Genomic DNA of each subset was evenly split across several immunoSEQ plates. The table came from immunoSEQ multiplex PCR; TCRdb's copy has only in-frame clones and leaves some out. Of over 2 million clones in the sample, roughly 94% were seen once. The source material was naive CD8+ T cells sorted from blood. The source is a man younger than 35 in good health.

The CDR3 bases are TGTGCCAGTAGTCCCGGGACAGGGGGTCCCTACGAGCAGTACTTC. Its translation: CASSPGTGGPYEQYF. The V gene is TRBV19, the J gene TRBJ2-7, with 11 bases matching TRBD1. Germline V lookup: CDR1 LNHDA, CDR2 SQIVND (reference sequence). This CDR3 comprises 15 residues. V lost 5 bases, J lost 2 bases, and 5 bases stayed unmatched.